Listed below are T cell receptor beta chains from one sample, sequenced in a study of T cells after yellow fever vaccination. TCRdb itself ran the 5' RACE reads through MiXCR, one entry per CDR3 protein. The sample includes 250,000 or so distinct CDR3 sequences, approximately 3.8% of them seen just once. The sequencing used PBMCs, collected 15 days after the yellow fever booster vaccination. The source is a man between 18 and 29 years old who received the YFV17D yellow fever vaccine. Both conserved end residues are trimmed from each CDR3. Each record gives: D gene, V gene, CDR3 protein. D genes are given only for firm matches.

D: NA; V: TRBV20-1; CDR3: SARDMRGGTGELF
D: NA; V: TRBV4-3; CDR3: ASSQDLVSIQY
D: NA; V: TRBV20-1; CDR3: SARVSDSNNEQF
D: NA; V: TRBV19; CDR3: ASSITGMNTEAF
D: NA; V: TRBV20-1; CDR3: SAGRGTNEKLF
D: NA; V: TRBV20-1; CDR3: SARGRKLKADTQY
D: NA; V: TRBV6-5; CDR3: ASSQQGFRLNEQF
D: NA; V: TRBV5-1; CDR3: ASSLAGISYGYT
D: TRBD1; V: TRBV7-9; CDR3: ASSPAGTGGEPLH
D: TRBD1; V: TRBV5-1; CDR3: ASSLRDRGRQTQY
D: NA; V: TRBV29-1; CDR3: SAAAQAWGQETQY
D: NA; V: TRBV25-1; CDR3: ASSEGGTQY
D: NA; V: TRBV5-1; CDR3: ASSLDPSDEQF
D: NA; V: TRBV25-1; CDR3: ASSSLGEGETQY
D: TRBD1; V: TRBV5-5; CDR3: ASSLFGGQGFQPQH
D: NA; V: TRBV6-2/TRBV6-3; CDR3: ASSFPGWETEAF
D: NA; V: TRBV12-3/TRBV12-4; CDR3: ASSLLQGVSGYT
D: TRBD1; V: TRBV5-4; CDR3: ASSPRQGSYGYT
D: NA; V: TRBV21-1; CDR3: ASILDRATPNGANVLT
D: NA; V: TRBV5-1; CDR3: ASSRGTAAGETQY
D: NA; V: TRBV7-2; CDR3: ASSSIRDTEAF
D: NA; V: TRBV20-1; CDR3: SASYGYGYT
D: NA; V: TRBV20-1; CDR3: SARDLGPPRGQETQY
D: NA; V: TRBV7-2; CDR3: ASSRDRGYSPLH
D: NA; V: TRBV5-6; CDR3: ASSLWYRGETQY
D: NA; V: TRBV7-2; CDR3: ASSLSFSVNTEAF
D: TRBD2; V: TRBV7-2; CDR3: ASSWSGTSGGDLQF
D: NA; V: TRBV7-9; CDR3: ASSLALVRETQY
D: NA; V: TRBV5-1; CDR3: ASSWYGRHTGELF
D: NA; V: TRBV12-3/TRBV12-4; CDR3: ASSRFLGPHSLGNTIY
D: NA; V: TRBV6-6; CDR3: ASRKDSDYEQY
D: NA; V: TRBV20-1; CDR3: SARSGEEETQY